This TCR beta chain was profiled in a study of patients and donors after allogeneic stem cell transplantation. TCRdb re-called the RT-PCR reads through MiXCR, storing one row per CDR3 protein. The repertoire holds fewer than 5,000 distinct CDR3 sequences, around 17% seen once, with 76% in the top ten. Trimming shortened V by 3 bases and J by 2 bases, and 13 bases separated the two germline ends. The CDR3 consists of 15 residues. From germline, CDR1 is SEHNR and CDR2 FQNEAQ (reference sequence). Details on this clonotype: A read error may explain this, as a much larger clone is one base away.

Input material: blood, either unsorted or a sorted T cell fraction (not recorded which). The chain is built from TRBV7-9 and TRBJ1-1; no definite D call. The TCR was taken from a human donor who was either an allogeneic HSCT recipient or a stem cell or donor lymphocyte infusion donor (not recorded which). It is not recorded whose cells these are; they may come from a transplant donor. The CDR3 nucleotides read TGTGCCAGCAGCTTCCTTCGCCCCTCTAACACTGAAGCTTTCTTT. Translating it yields CASSFLRPSNTEAFF.